Shown below are 8 T cell receptor beta chains from a single sample sequenced in a study of blood T cells in healthy people across ages. The use of a sample-barcoded 5' primer and a J-beta primer mix characterized a second PCR of roughly 6 to 11 cycles. TCRdb reprocessed the 5' RACE reads via MiXCR and lists one record per CDR3 protein. The table records about 1.1 million distinct CDR3 sequences, 35% to 40% of them present only once. The sequenced sample consisted of blood. The receptors were gathered from a man aged 18 to 29 in good health.

The chain recombines TRBV27 with TRBJ2-7, with 8 nucleotides matching TRBD1. The CDR3 contains 16 residues. CDR1 and CDR2 (germline): MNHEY, SMNVEV (reference sequence). V dropped 7 bases and J dropped 3; count of bases not matched to a gene: 14. The CDR3 bases are TGTGCCAGCACCACCTGGGTCAGGGGGCACGGCTACGAGCAGTACTTC. It encodes CASTTWVRGHGYEQYF.

Only a few counts were recorded for this clonotype. The genes are TRBV4-2 and TRBJ2-4, with TRBD2 matching 9 bases. J was trimmed by 1 base and V by 1 base; bases with no gene match: 14. The CDR3 is 20 residues long. Per germline, CDR1 LGHNA and CDR2 YNFKEQ. The CDR3 region has the DNA TGTGCCAGCAGCCAAGTTGGTAGCGGGGGCGATCTCGCGGCCAAAAACATTCAGTACTTC. Translating it yields CASSQVGSGGDLAAKNIQYF.

This clonotype has just a few counts. This chain joins TRBV3-1 and TRBJ1-2; D is ambiguous. The CDR3 covers 14 residues. V shed 0 bases and J shed 2 bases, with 7 bases lying between them. Germline lookup yields CDR1 LGHDT and CDR2 YNNKEL (reference sequence). CDR3 loop: CASSQEALNYGYTF. CDR3 sequence (DNA): TGTGCCAGCAGCCAAGAGGCCTTAAACTATGGCTACACCTTC.

CDR3 in amino acids: CAIREKPGQEIQETQYF. The DNA for the CDR3 is TGTGCCATCAGAGAGAAACCGGGACAGGAGATACAAGAGACCCAGTACTTC. V is TRBV10-3 and J is TRBJ2-5; 8 bases align to TRBD1. Trimming removed 6 bases from V and 2 bases from J; junction bases left unmatched: 14. The CDR3 loop spans 17 amino acids. Germline CDR1 ENHRY, CDR2 SYGVKD.

This clonotype appeared a few times. The chain has TRBV30 and TRBJ2-3, with 8 nucleotides matching TRBD1. This CDR3 contains 15 residues. Germline CDR1 reads GTSNPN; CDR2 reads SVGIG (reference sequence). V shed 8 bases, J shed 4 bases, and the junction held 14 bases outside the gene matches. CDR3 in DNA: TGTGCCAATTCGAGGGGGACAGGCACTTCAGATACGCAGTATTTT. It specifies CANSRGTGTSDTQYF.

There are a few counts of this clonotype. This chain uses TRBV5-6 with TRBJ2-7; D possibly corresponds to TRBD1 (6 bases). The CDR3 sequence is 14 residues long. Germline V gene data show CDR1 as SGHDT and CDR2 as YYEEEE. The germline V and J ends were trimmed by 4 bases and 3 bases, with 14 bases remaining between them. CDR3 DNA sequence: TGTGCCAGCAGCGCATCCGGGACAAACTACGAGCAGTACTTC. Its translation: CASSASGTNYEQYF.

V is TRBV12-3 or TRBV12-4 and J is TRBJ2-3, with D perhaps TRBD1 (5 bases). V shed 5 bases and J shed 5 bases, with 17 bases lying between them. This CDR3 spans 15 amino acids. The CDR3 DNA follows: TGTGCCAGCAGTCCTACAGGTATACATGGAGATACGCAGTATTTT. Protein product: CASSPTGIHGDTQYF.

The gene calls are TRBV20-1 and TRBJ1-5, with D hard to call. The V and J ends lost 4 bases and 7 bases respectively, with 14 bases between them. The CDR3 covers 13 residues. Germline assignment: CDR1 DFQATT and CDR2 SNEGSKA (reference sequence). In DNA, the CDR3 is TGCAGTGCTACCGACGGGCCAAGGCAGCCCCAGCATTTT. It encodes CSATDGPRQPQHF.